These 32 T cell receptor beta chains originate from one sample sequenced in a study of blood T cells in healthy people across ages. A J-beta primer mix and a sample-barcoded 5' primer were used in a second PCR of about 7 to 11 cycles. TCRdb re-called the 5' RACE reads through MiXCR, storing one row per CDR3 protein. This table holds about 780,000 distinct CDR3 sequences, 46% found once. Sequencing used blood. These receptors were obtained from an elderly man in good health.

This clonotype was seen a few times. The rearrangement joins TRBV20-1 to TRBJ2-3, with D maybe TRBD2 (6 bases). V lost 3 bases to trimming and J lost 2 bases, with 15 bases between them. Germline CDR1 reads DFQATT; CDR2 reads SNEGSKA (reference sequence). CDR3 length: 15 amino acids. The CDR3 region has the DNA TGCAGTGCTAGGGAGAGGGAGGTCGCCACAGATACGCAGTATTTT. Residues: CSAREREVATDTQYF.

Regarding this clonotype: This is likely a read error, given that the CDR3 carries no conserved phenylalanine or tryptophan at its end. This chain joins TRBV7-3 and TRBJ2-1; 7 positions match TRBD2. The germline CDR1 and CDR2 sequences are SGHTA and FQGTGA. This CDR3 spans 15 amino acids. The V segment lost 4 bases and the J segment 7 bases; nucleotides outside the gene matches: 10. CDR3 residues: CASSSGTISGNEQFV. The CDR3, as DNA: TGTGCCAGCAGCTCGGGGACTATCAGCGGGAATGAGCAGTTCGTC.

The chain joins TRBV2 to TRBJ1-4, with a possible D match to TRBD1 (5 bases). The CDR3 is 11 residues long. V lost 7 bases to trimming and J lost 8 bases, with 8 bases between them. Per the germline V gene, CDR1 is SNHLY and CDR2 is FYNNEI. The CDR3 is CASMEGEKLFF. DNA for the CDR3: TGTGCCAGCATGGAGGGGGAAAAACTGTTTTTT.

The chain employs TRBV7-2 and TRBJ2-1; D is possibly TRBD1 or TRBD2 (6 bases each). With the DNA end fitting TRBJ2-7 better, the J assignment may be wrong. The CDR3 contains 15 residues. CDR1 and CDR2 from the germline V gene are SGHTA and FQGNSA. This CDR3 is CASSPPGGSYNEQYF. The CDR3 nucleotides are TGTGCCAGCAGCCCTCCCGGGGGCTCCTACAATGAGCAGTACTTC.

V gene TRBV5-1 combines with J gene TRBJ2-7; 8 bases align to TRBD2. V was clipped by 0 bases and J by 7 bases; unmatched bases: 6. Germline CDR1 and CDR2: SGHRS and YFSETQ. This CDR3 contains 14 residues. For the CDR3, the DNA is TGCGCCAGCAGCTTGGATGGACTAGCAAGTGAGCAGTACTTC. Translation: CASSLDGLASEQYF. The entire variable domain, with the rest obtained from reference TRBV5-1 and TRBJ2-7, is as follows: KAGVTQTPRYLIKTRGQQVTLSCSPISGHRSVSWYQQTPGQGLQFLFEYFSETQRNKGNFPGRFSGRQFSNSRSEMNVSTLELGDSALYLCASSLDGLASEQYFGPGTRLTVT.

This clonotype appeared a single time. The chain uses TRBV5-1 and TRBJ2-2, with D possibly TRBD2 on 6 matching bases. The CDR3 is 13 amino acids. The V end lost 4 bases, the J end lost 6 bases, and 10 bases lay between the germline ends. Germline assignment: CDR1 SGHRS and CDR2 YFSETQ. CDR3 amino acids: CASSVEGPGELFF. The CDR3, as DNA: TGCGCCAGCAGCGTGGAGGGTCCCGGGGAGCTGTTTTTT. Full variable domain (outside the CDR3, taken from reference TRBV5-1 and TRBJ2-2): KAGVTQTPRYLIKTRGQQVTLSCSPISGHRSVSWYQQTPGQGLQFLFEYFSETQRNKGNFPGRFSGRQFSNSRSEMNVSTLELGDSALYLCASSVEGPGELFFGEGSRLTVL.

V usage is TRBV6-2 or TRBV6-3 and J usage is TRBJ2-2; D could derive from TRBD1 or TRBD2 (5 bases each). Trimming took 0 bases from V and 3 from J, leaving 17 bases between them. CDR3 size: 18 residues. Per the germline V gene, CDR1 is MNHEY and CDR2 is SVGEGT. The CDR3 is CASSYSTGLVGYTGELFF. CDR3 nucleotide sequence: TGTGCCAGCAGTTACTCTACAGGACTCGTCGGGTACACCGGGGAGCTGTTTTTT.

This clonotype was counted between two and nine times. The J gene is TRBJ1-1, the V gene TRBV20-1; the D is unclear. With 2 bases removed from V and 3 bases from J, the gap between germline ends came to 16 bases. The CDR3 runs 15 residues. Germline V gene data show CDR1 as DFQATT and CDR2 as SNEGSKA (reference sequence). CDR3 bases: TGCAGTGCTAGATCAGTACGGGGAGTTGACACTGAAGCTTTCTTT. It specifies CSARSVRGVDTEAFF.

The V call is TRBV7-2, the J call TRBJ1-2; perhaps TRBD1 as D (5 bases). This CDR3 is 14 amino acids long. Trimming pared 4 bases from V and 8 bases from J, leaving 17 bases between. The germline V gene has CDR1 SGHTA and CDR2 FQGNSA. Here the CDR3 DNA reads TGTGCCAGCAGCTCAGTCGTAGGGGCTGGCGGCTACACCTTC. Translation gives CASSSVVGAGGYTF.

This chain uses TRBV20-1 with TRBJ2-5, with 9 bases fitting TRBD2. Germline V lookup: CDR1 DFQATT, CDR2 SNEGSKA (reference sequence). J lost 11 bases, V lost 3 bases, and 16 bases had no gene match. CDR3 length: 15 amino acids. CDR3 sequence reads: CSARAGTSNTGEQYF. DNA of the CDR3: TGCAGTGCTAGGGCGGGGACTAGCAATACCGGTGAGCAGTACTTC.

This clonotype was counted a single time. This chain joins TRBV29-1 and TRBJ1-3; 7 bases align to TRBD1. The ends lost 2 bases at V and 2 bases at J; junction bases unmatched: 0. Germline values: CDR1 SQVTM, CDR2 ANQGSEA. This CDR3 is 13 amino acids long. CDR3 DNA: TGCAGCGTTGAAACAGGGGCTGGAAACACCATATATTTT. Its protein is CSVETGAGNTIYF.

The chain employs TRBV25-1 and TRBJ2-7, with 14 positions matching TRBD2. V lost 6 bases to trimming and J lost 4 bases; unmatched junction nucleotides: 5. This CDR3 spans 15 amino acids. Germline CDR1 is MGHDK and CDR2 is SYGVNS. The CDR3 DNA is TGTGCCAGCAGACAGGGACTAGCGGGAGAATACGAGCAGTACTTC. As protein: CASRQGLAGEYEQYF.

In nucleotides, the CDR3 is TGTGCCAGCAGGGAACTCGACAGGGGGCAGGGTGGCTACACCTTC. This sequence encodes CASRELDRGQGGYTF. The chain carries TRBV27 and TRBJ1-2, with TRBD1 matching 10 bases. J was trimmed by 7 bases and V by 6 bases; bases with no gene match: 11. Germline V CDR1 and CDR2: MNHEY, SMNVEV (reference sequence). This CDR3 contains 15 residues.

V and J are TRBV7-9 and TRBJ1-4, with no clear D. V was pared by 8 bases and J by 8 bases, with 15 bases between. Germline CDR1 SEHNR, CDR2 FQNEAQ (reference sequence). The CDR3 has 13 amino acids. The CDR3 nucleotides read TGTGCCAGCTCGACCGGGTTTCGGGAAAAACTGTTTTTT. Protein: CASSTGFREKLFF. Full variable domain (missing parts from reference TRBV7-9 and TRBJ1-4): DTGVSQNPRHKITKRGQNVTFRCDPISEHNRLYWYRQTLGQGPEFLTYFQNEAQLEKSRLLSDRFSAERPKGSFSTLEIQRTEQGDSAMYLCASSTGFREKLFFGSGTQLSVL.

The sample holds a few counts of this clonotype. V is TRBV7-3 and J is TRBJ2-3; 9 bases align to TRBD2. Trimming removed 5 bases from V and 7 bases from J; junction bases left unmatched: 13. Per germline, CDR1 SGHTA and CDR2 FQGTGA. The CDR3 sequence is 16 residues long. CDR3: CASSPHGAGGPNTQYF. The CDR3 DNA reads TGTGCCAGCAGCCCCCATGGAGCGGGAGGCCCCAATACGCAGTATTTT.

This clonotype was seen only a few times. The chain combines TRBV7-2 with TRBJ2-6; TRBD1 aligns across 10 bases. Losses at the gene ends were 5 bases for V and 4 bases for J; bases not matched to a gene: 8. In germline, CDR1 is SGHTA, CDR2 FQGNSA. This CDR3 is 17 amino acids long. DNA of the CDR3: TGTGCCAGCAGCAATAGACAGGGGGCGAGGGGGGCCAACGTCCTGACTTTC. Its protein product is CASSNRQGARGANVLTF.

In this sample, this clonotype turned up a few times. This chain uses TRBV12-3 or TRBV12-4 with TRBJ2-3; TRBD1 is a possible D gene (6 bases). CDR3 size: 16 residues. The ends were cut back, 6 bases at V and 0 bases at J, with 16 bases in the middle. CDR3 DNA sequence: TGTGCCAGCAGCCTCTTTAGGGACACGAGCACAGATACGCAGTATTTT. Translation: CASSLFRDTSTDTQYF.

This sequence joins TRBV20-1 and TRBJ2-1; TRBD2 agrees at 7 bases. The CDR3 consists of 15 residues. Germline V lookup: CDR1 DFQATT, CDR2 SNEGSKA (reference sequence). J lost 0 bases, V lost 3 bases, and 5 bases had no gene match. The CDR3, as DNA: TGCAGTGCTAGTTTGGCTAGCGGCTCCTACAATGAGCAGTTCTTC. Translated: CSASLASGSYNEQFF.

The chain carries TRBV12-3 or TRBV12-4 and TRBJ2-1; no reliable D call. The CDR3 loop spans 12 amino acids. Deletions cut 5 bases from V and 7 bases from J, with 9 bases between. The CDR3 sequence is CASSPRTNEQFF. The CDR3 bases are TGTGCCAGCAGTCCTCGGACGAATGAGCAGTTCTTC.

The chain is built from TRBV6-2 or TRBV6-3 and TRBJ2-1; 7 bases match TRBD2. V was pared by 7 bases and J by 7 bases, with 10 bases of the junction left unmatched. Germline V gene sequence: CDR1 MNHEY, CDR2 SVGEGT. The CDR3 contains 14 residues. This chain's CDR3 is CASIGGGVRNEQFF. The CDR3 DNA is TGTGCCAGCATCGGTGGGGGGGTAAGAAATGAGCAGTTCTTC.

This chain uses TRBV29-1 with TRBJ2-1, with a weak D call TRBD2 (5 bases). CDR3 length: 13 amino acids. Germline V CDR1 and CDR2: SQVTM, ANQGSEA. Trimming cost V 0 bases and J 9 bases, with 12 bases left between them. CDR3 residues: CSVEDLASSEQFF. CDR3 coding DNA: TGCAGCGTTGAAGATTTGGCTAGCAGTGAGCAGTTCTTC.

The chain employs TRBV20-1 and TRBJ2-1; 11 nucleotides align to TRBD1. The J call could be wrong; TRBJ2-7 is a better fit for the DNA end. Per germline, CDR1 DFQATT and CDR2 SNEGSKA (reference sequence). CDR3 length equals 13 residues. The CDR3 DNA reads TGCAGTGCTGTTGGGACAGGGGGTAGCGGGCAGTACTTC. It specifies CSAVGTGGSGQYF.

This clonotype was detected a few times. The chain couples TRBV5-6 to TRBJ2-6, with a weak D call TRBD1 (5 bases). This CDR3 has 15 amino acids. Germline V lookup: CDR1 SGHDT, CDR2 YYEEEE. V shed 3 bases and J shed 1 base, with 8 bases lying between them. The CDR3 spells CASSSYRSGANVLTF. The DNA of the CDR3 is TGTGCCAGCAGCTCATACAGGTCTGGGGCCAACGTCCTGACTTTC.

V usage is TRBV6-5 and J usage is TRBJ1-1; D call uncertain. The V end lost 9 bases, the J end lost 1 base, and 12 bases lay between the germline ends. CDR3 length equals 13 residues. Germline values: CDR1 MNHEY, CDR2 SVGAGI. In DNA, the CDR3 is TGTGCCAGTGGACGGGGATGGAACACTGAAGCTTTCTTT. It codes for CASGRGWNTEAFF.

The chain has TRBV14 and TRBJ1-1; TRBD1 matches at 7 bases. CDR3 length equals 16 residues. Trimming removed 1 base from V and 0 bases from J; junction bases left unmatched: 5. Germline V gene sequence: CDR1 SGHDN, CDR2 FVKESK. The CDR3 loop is CASSQGQGTMNTEAFF. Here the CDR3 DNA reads TGTGCCAGCAGCCAAGGACAGGGAACCATGAACACTGAAGCTTTCTTT.

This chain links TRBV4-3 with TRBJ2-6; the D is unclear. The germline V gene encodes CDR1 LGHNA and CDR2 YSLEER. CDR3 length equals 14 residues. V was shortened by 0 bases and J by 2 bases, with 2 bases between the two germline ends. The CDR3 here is CASSQDAGANVLTF. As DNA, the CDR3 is TGCGCCAGCAGCCAAGATGCTGGGGCCAACGTCCTGACTTTC.

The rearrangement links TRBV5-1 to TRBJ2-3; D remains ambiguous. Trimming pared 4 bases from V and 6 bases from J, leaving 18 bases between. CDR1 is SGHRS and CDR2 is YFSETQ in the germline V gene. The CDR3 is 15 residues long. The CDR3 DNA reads TGCGCCAGCAGCCCCGGGCCCCAGGTCCCTGATACGCAGTATTTT. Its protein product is CASSPGPQVPDTQYF.

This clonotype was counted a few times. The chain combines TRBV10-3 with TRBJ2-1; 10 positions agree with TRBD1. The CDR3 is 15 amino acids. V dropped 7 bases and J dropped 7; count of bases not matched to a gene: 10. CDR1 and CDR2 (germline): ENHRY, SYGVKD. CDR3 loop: CAIKKGGQGWNEQFF. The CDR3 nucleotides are TGTGCCATCAAAAAAGGGGGACAGGGGTGGAATGAGCAGTTCTTC.

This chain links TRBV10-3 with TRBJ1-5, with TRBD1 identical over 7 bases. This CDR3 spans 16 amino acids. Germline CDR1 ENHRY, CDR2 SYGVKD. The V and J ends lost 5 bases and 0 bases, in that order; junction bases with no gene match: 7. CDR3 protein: CAISKQGQDSNQPQHF. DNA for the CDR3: TGTGCCATCAGTAAACAGGGGCAGGATAGCAATCAGCCCCAGCATTTT.

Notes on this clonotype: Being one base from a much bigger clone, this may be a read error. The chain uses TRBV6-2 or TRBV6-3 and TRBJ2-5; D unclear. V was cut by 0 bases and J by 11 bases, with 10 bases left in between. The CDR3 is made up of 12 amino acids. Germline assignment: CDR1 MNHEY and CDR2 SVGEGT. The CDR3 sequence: CASSYSGTQQYF. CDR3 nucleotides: TGTGCCAGCAGTTACTCCGGTACACAGCAGTACTTC.

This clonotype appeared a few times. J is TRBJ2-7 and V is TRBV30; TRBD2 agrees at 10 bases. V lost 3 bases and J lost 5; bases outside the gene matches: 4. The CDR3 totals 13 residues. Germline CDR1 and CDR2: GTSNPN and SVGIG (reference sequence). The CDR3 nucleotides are TGTGCCTGGAGGCTAGCGGGAGCGCACGAGCAGTACTTC. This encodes CAWRLAGAHEQYF.

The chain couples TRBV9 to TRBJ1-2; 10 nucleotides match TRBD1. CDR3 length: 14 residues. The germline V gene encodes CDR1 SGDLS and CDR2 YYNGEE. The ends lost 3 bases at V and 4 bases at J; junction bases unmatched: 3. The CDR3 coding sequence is TGTGCCAGCAGCGAGGACAGGGGGTTCTATGGCTACACCTTC. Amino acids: CASSEDRGFYGYTF.